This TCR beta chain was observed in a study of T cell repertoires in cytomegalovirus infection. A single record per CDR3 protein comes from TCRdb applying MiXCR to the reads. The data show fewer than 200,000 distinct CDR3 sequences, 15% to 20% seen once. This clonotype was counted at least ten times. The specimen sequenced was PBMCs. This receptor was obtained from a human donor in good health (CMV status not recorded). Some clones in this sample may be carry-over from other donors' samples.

The CDR3 sequence: CASSGLADSYEQYF. DNA of the CDR3: TGTGCCAGCAGTGGTCTAGCTGATTCCTACGAGCAGTACTTC. The chain combines TRBV25-1 with TRBJ2-7; TRBD2 is a possible D gene (5 bases). The germline V gene encodes CDR1 MGHDK and CDR2 SYGVNS. Trimming removed 4 bases at V and 1 base at J, with 11 bases between. The CDR3 is made up of 14 amino acids.